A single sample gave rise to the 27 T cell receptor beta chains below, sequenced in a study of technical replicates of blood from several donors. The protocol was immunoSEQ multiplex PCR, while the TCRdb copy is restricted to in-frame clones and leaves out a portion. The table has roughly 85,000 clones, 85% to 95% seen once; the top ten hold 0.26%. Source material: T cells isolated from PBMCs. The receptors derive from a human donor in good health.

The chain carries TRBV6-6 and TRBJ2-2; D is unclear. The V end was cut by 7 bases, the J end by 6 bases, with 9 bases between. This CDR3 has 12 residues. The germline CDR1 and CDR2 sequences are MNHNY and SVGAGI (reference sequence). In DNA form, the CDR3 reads TGTGCCAGCATGGTCGCGGCCGGGGAGCTGTTTTTT. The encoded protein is CASMVAAGELFF.

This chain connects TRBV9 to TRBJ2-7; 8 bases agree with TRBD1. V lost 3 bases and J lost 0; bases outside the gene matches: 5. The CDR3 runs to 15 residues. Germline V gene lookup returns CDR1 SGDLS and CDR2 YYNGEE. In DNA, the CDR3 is TGTGCCAGCAGCGGAAACAGGGGGTTCTCCTACGAGCAGTACTTC. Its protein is CASSGNRGFSYEQYF.

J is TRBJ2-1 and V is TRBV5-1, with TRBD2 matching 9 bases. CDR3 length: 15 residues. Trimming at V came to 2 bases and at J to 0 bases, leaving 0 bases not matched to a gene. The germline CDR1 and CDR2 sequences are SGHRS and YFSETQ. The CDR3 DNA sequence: TGCGCCAGCAGCTTTAGCGGGGGCTCCTACAATGAGCAGTTCTTC. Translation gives CASSFSGGSYNEQFF. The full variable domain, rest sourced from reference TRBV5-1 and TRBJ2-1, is KAGVTQTPRYLIKTRGQQVTLSCSPISGHRSVSWYQQTPGQGLQFLFEYFSETQRNKGNFPGRFSGRQFSNSRSEMNVSTLELGDSALYLCASSFSGGSYNEQFFGPGTRLTVL.

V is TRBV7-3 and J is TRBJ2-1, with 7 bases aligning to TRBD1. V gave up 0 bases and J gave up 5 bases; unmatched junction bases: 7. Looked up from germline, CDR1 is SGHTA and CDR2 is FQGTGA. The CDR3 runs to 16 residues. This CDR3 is CASSLTLGQGDNEQFF. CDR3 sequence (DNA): TGTGCCAGCAGCTTAACGTTGGGGCAGGGGGACAATGAGCAGTTCTTC.

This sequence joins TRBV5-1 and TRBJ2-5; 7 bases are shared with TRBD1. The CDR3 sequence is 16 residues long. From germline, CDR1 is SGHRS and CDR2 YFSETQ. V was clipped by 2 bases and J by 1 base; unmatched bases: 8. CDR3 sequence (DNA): TGCGCCAGCAGCTTAGCCACAGGGGCGCTCCAAGAGACCCAGTACTTC. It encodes CASSLATGALQETQYF.

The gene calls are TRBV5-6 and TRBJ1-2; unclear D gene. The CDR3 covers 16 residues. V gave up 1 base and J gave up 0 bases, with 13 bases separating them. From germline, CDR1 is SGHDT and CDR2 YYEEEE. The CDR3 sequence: CASSLSGAAANYGYTF. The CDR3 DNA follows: TGTGCCAGCAGCTTGAGTGGAGCAGCAGCTAACTATGGCTACACCTTC.

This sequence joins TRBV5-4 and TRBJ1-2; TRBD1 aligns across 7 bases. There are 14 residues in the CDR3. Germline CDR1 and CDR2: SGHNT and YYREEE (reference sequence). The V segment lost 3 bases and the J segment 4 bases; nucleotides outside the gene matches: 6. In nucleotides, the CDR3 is TGTGCCAGCAGCTGGGACAGTAATGTCTATGGCTACACCTTC. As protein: CASSWDSNVYGYTF.

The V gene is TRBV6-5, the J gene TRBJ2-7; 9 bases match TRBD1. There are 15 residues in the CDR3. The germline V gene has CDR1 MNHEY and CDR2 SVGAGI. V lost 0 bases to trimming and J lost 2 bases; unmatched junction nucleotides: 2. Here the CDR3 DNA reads TGTGCCAGCAGTTACTCCGGGACAGGGACCTACGAGCAGTACTTC. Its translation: CASSYSGTGTYEQYF.

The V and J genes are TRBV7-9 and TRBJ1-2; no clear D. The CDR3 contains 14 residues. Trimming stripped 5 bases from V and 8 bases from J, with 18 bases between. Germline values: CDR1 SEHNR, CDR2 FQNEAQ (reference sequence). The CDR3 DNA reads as TGTGCCAGCAGCCCGCGGATCGAAACGGAGGGCTACACCTTC. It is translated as CASSPRIETEGYTF.

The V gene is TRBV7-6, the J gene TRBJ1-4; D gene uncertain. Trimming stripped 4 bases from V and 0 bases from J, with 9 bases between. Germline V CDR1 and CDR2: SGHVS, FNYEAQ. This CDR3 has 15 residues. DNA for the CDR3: TGTGCCAGCAGCTCCGAAGCCGCAACTAATGAAAAACTGTTTTTT. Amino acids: CASSSEAATNEKLFF.

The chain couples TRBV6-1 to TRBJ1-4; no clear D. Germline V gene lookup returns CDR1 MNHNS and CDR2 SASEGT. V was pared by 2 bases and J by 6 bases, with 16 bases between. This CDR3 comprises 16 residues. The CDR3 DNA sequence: TGTGCCAGCAGTGAAACGATAGTTTTCGCTCATGAAAAACTGTTTTTT. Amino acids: CASSETIVFAHEKLFF.

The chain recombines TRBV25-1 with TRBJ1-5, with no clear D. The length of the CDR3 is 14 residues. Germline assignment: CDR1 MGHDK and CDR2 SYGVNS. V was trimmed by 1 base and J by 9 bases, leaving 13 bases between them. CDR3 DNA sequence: TGTGCCAGCAGTGAATCGGGGATACAATGGCCCCAGCATTTT. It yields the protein CASSESGIQWPQHF.

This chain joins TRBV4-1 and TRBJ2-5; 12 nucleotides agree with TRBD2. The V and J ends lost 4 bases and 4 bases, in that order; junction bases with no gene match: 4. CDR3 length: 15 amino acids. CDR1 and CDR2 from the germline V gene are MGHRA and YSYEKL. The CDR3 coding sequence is TGCGCCAGCAGCCCCGGACTAGCGGGATCAGAGACCCAGTACTTC. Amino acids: CASSPGLAGSETQYF.

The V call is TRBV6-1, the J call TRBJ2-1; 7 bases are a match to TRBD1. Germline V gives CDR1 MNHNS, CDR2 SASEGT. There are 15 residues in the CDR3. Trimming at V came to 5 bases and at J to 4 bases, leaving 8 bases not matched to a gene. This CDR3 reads CASSLNRDRYNEQFF. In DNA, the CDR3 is TGTGCCAGCAGTCTAAACCGGGACAGATACAATGAGCAGTTCTTC.

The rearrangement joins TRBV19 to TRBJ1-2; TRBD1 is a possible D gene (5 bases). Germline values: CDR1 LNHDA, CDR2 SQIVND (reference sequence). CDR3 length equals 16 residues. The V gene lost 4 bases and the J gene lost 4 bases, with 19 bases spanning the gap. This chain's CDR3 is CASSNGGERPPYGYTF. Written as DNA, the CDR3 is TGTGCCAGTAGTAATGGGGGGGAGCGCCCTCCCTATGGCTACACCTTC.

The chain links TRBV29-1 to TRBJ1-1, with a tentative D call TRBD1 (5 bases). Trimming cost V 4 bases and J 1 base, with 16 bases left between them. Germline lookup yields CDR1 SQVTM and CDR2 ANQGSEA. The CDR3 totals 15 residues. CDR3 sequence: CSVGRQGTRNTEAFF. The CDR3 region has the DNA TGCAGCGTTGGGCGTCAGGGTACGAGGAACACTGAAGCTTTCTTT.

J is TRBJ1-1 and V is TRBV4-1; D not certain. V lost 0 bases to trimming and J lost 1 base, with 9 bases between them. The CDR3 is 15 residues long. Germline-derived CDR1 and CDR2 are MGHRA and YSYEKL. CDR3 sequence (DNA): TGCGCCAGCAGCCAAGAAGGCCTAGAGAACACTGAAGCTTTCTTT. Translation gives CASSQEGLENTEAFF.

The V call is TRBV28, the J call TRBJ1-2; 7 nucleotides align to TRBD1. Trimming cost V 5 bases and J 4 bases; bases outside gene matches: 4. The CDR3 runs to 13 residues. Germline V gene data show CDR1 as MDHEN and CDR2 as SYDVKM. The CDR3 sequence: CASSPRDSYGYTF. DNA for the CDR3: TGTGCCAGCAGTCCTCGGGACAGCTATGGCTACACCTTC.

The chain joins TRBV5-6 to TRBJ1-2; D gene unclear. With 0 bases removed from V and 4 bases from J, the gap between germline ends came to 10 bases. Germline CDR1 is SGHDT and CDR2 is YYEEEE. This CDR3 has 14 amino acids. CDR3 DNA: TGTGCCAGCAGCTTGGCCAGCAGACTCTATGGCTACACCTTC. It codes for CASSLASRLYGYTF.

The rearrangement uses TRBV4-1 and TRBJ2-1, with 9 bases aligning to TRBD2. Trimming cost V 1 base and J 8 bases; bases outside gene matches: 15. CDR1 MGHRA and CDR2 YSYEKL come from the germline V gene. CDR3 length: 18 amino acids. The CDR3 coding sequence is TGCGCCAGCAGCCAAGCGATCGACCTCTCAAGCGGGGGGTATGAGCAGTTCTTC. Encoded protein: CASSQAIDLSSGGYEQFF.

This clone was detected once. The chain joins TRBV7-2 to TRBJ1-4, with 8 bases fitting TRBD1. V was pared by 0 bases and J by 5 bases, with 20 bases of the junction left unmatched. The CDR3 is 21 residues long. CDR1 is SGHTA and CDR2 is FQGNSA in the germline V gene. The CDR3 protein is CASSLAGRWKGPTGENEKLFF. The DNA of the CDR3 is TGTGCCAGCAGCTTAGCTGGACGGTGGAAGGGGCCGACAGGGGAAAATGAAAAACTGTTTTTT.

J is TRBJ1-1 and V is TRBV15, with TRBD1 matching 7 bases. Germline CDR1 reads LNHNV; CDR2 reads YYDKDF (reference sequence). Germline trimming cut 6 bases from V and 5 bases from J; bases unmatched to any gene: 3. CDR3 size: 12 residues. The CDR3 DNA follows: TGTGCCACCAGTGACAGGGCTACTGAAGCTTTCTTT. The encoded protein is CATSDRATEAFF.

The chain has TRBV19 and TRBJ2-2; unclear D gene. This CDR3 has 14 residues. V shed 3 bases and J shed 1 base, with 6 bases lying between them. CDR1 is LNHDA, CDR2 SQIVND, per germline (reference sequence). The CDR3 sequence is CASSIKQNTGELFF. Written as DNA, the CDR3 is TGTGCCAGTAGTATCAAACAGAACACCGGGGAGCTGTTTTTT. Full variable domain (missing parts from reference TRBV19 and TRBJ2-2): DGGITQSPKYLFRKEGQNVTLSCEQNLNHDAMYWYRQDPGQGLRLIYYSQIVNDFQKGDIAEGYSVSREKKESFPLTVTSAQKNPTAFYLCASSIKQNTGELFFGEGSRLTVL.

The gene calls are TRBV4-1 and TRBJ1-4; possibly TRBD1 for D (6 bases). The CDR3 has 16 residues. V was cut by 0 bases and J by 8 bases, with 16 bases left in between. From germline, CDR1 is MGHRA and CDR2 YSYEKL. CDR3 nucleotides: TGCGCCAGCAGCCAAGAAGGGGGGGCAAATGGGGAAAAACTGTTTTTT. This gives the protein CASSQEGGANGEKLFF.

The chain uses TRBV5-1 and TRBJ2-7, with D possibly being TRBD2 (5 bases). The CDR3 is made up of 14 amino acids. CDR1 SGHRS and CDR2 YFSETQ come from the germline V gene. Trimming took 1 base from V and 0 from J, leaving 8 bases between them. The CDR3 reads CASSLTDYSYEQYF. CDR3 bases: TGCGCCAGCAGCTTGACTGACTACTCCTACGAGCAGTACTTC.

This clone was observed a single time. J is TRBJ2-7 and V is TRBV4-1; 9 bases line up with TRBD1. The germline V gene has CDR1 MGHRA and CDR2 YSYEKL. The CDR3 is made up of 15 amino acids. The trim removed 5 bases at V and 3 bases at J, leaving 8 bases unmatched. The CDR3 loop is CASSLRPTGGYEQYF. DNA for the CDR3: TGCGCCAGCAGCTTACGTCCGACAGGGGGCTACGAGCAGTACTTC.

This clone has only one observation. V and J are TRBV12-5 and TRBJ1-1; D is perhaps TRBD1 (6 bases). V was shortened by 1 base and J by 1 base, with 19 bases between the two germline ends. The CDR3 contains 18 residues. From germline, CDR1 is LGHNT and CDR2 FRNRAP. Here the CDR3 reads CASGLGGLMAGANTEAFF. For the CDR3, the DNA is TGTGCTAGTGGTTTGGGGGGCTTGATGGCAGGGGCGAACACTGAAGCTTTCTTT.